This T cell receptor beta chain was profiled in a study of cytomegalovirus exposure and HLA in healthy donors. Trimming cost V 8 bases and J 4 bases; bases outside gene matches: 7. Germline lookup yields CDR1 LNHDA and CDR2 SQIVND (reference sequence). This CDR3 is 13 amino acids long. Sequencing was performed with immunoSEQ multiplex PCR; in TCRdb, only in-frame clones are kept and a portion is missing. The table has about 56,000 clones, 85% to 95% seen once. This clonotype was sampled from a woman between 18 and 29 years old in good health and CMV-seropositive. The chain uses TRBV19 and TRBJ1-1; 7 nucleotides agree with TRBD1. Sample: PBMCs. Here the CDR3 DNA reads TGTGCCAGTTTTGACAGGGACGTCACTGAAGCTTTCTTT. Amino acids: CASFDRDVTEAFF. Complete variable domain (other parts from reference TRBV19 and TRBJ1-1): DGGITQSPKYLFRKEGQNVTLSCEQNLNHDAMYWYRQDPGQGLRLIYYSQIVNDFQKGDIAEGYSVSREKKESFPLTVTSAQKNPTAFYLCASFDRDVTEAFFGQGTRLTVV.